The 16 T cell receptor beta chains below were found in one sample sequenced in a study of blood T cell repertoires in COVID-19. Here immunoSEQ multiplex PCR was the method, and the copy in TCRdb shows in-frame clones only, minus some. The sample has around 460,000 clones; approximately 90% are singletons. Sequenced input: peripheral blood. These TCRs come from a man between 18 and 29 years old with COVID-19, enrolled during active disease.

V is TRBV10-3 and J is TRBJ2-3; TRBD1 might be the D (5 bases). The germline V gene encodes CDR1 ENHRY and CDR2 SYGVKD. The length of the CDR3 is 15 residues. V was clipped by 0 bases and J by 6 bases, with 13 bases between them. In DNA, the CDR3 is TGTGCCATCAGTGAGTCTTCGACAGACGGGGATACGCAGTATTTT. It translates to CAISESSTDGDTQYF.

The gene calls are TRBV19 and TRBJ1-1, with 7 bases that match TRBD1. The CDR3 covers 14 residues. Germline values: CDR1 LNHDA, CDR2 SQIVND (reference sequence). V shed 7 bases, J shed 5 bases, and the junction held 10 bases outside the gene matches. The CDR3 DNA is TGTGCCAGTACCCCAACAGGGGTTTGGACTGAAGCTTTCTTT. Translation gives CASTPTGVWTEAFF.

V and J are TRBV4-2 and TRBJ1-5; D gene unclear. Germline CDR1 is LGHNA and CDR2 is YNFKEQ. V was shortened by 0 bases and J by 2 bases, with 17 bases between the two germline ends. The length of the CDR3 is 18 residues. The CDR3 loop is CASSQDLVLPEGNQPQHF. As DNA, the CDR3 is TGTGCCAGCAGCCAAGATCTTGTACTCCCAGAGGGCAATCAGCCCCAGCATTTT.

The chain employs TRBV9 and TRBJ2-1, with D possibly TRBD1 on 5 matching bases. The CDR3 loop spans 13 amino acids. The V gene's germline CDR1 is SGDLS and CDR2 YYNGEE. With 0 bases removed from V and 13 bases from J, the gap between germline ends came to 14 bases. The CDR3 DNA reads as TGTGCCAGCAGCGTAGATTTGCAGGGAACTCAGTTCTTC. It encodes CASSVDLQGTQFF. The variable domain in full, completed from reference TRBV9 and TRBJ2-1, reads DSGVTQTPKHLITATGQRVTLRCSPRSGDLSVYWYQQSLDQGLQFLIQYYNGEERAKGNILERFSAQQFPDLHSELNLSSLELGDSALYFCASSVDLQGTQFFGPGTRLTVL.

V gene TRBV2 combines with J gene TRBJ2-2; D gene uncertain. Trimming stripped 9 bases from V and 5 bases from J, with 13 bases between. The germline V gene encodes CDR1 SNHLY and CDR2 FYNNEI. CDR3 length: 13 residues. CDR3 in DNA: TGTGCCAGTTGGAGAGATGGTACCGGGGAGCTGTTTTTT. Protein sequence: CASWRDGTGELFF.

This clone has just a few counts. The chain couples TRBV7-2 to TRBJ2-7, with D possibly being TRBD1 (6 bases). V lost 5 bases to trimming and J lost 2 bases, with 16 bases between them. In germline, CDR1 is SGHTA, CDR2 FQGNSA. This CDR3 has 15 amino acids. CDR3: CASSPHGGGPYEQYF. The CDR3 DNA reads as TGTGCCAGCAGCCCCCATGGGGGCGGACCCTACGAGCAGTACTTC. The whole variable domain, filled in from reference TRBV7-2 and TRBJ2-7, reads GAGVSQSPSNKVTEKGKDVELRCDPISGHTALYWYRQSLGQGLEFLIYFQGNSAPDKSGLPSDRFSAERTGGSVSTLTIQRTQQEDSAVYLCASSPHGGGPYEQYFGPGTRLTVT.

V is TRBV6-1 and J is TRBJ1-1; D unresolved. V was cut by 1 base and J by 3 bases, with 6 bases left in between. Germline-derived CDR1 and CDR2 are MNHNS and SASEGT. The CDR3 contains 13 residues. This chain's CDR3 is CASSEVPDTEAFF. The CDR3 coding sequence is TGTGCCAGCAGTGAAGTACCGGACACTGAAGCTTTCTTT.

The gene calls are TRBV28 and TRBJ1-6; 7 nucleotides line up with TRBD1. The germline V gene encodes CDR1 MDHEN and CDR2 SYDVKM. Germline trimming cut 5 bases from V and 9 bases from J; bases unmatched to any gene: 13. CDR3 length: 16 residues. The CDR3 loop is CASSPSTGILASPLHF. In DNA form, the CDR3 reads TGTGCCAGCAGTCCCTCGACAGGGATCTTAGCTTCACCCCTCCACTTT.

The chain links TRBV10-2 to TRBJ2-1; D call uncertain. Germline CDR1 reads WSHSY; CDR2 reads SAAADI. The CDR3 has 14 amino acids. Trimming left V 5 bases short and J 1 base short, with 9 bases between. Here the CDR3 reads CASSYTVSYNEQFF. DNA for the CDR3: TGCGCCAGCAGTTACACAGTTTCCTACAATGAGCAGTTCTTC.

The chain links TRBV2 to TRBJ1-3, with D uncertain. The germline gives CDR1 SNHLY, CDR2 FYNNEI. The CDR3 is 18 residues long. V was pared by 8 bases and J by 4 bases, with 27 bases between. Written as DNA, the CDR3 is TGTGCCAGCGGTTGGAGAATTAGGCTAGGAGCCAAAGGAAACACCATATATTTT. It specifies CASGWRIRLGAKGNTIYF.

The chain has TRBV7-9 and TRBJ2-5, with a tentative D call TRBD2 (5 bases). Deletions cut 3 bases from V and 0 bases from J, with 14 bases between. The CDR3 totals 16 residues. CDR1 and CDR2 from the germline V gene are SEHNR and FQNEAQ (reference sequence). In nucleotides, the CDR3 is TGTGCCAGCAGCTTGGACCGGGATAGGTACCAAGAGACCCAGTACTTC. Protein sequence: CASSLDRDRYQETQYF.

V usage is TRBV18 and J usage is TRBJ2-5; 7 bases are a match to TRBD1. Unmatched junction bases numbered 7, after V lost 4 bases and J lost 2 bases. The V gene's germline CDR1 is KGHSH and CDR2 LQKENI. The CDR3 totals 15 residues. CDR3 residues: CASSLTWTGQETQYF. In DNA form, the CDR3 reads TGTGCCAGCTCACTAACATGGACAGGACAAGAGACCCAGTACTTC.

The genes are TRBV5-1 and TRBJ2-2; 13 bases are shared with TRBD2. V gave up 3 bases and J gave up 6 bases; unmatched junction bases: 5. CDR1 and CDR2 (germline): SGHRS, YFSETQ. The CDR3 runs 16 residues. CDR3 residues: CASSYGLAGDAGELFF. DNA for the CDR3: TGCGCCAGCAGCTACGGACTAGCGGGAGATGCCGGGGAGCTGTTTTTT.

Turning to this clone: Sequence at one end of the junction differs from germline and may be a read error. The chain uses TRBV11-2 and TRBJ2-3; 10 bases match TRBD2. The CDR3 covers 17 residues. The germline V gene encodes CDR1 SGHAT and CDR2 FQNNGV. CDR3 nucleotides: TGTGCCAGCAGTTTAGGGACGAGCGGGGGGGCCTCAGATACGCAGTATTTT. Residues: CASSLGTSGGASDTQYF.

J is TRBJ2-7 and V is TRBV4-2, with TRBD2 identical over 8 bases. This CDR3 region has 14 residues. Germline CDR1 reads LGHNA; CDR2 reads YNFKEQ. Trimming cost V 0 bases and J 10 bases; bases outside gene matches: 8. The CDR3 here is CASSQELAGGEQYF. For the CDR3, the DNA is TGTGCCAGCAGCCAAGAATTGGCGGGAGGAGAACAGTACTTC.

The V and J genes are TRBV5-1 and TRBJ2-7, with 9 bases matching TRBD1. The CDR3 has 15 amino acids. Trimming took 6 bases from V and 4 from J; bases not matched to a gene: 11. Germline CDR1 SGHRS, CDR2 YFSETQ. As DNA, the CDR3 is TGCGCCAGCAACGCCGGCCCGGGACAGGGTTACGAGCAGTACTTC. It codes for CASNAGPGQGYEQYF.